This entry is about one T cell receptor (beta chain). Its specificity is unknown. This entry is derived from a study of cytomegalovirus exposure and HLA in healthy donors. The study, taken as a whole, reports: Links to common viral pathogens appeared, in a later analysis, for several of the most significant clusters. The productive fraction for most TCR beta V segments was about 87% or about 30% in an earlier analysis.

PCR primers comprised 60 Vbeta and 13 Jbeta primers. This table comes from immunoSEQ multiplex PCR, and its TCRdb copy is limited to in-frame clones, with some not included. The data contain over 120,000 clones, about 76% of them singletons. V lost 2 bases, J lost 4 bases, and 11 bases lay in between. Germline V lookup: CDR1 ENHRY, CDR2 SYGVKD. CDR3 length: 14 residues. Sequencing was carried out using PBMCs. This chain joins TRBV10-3 and TRBJ1-1; the D gene is possibly TRBD1 (6 bases). This TCR derives from a male donor in good health and CMV-seronegative. The CDR3 spells CAISEPQGITEAFF. In DNA, the CDR3 is TGTGCCATCAGTGAGCCCCAGGGGATCACTGAAGCTTTCTTT.